Listed here are 31 T cell receptor beta chains from one sample, sequenced in a study of T-cell memory formation after mild COVID-19. TCRdb itself ran the 5' RACE reads through MiXCR, one entry per CDR3 protein. Here the sample spans under 250,000 distinct CDR3 sequences, roughly a tenth being singletons. The sequencing sample was made of PBMCs or a T cell subset sorted from them (not recorded which). These receptors were collected from a man aged 18 to 30 who had mild COVID-19 (a few samples of this study predate the infection). Cell type and time point are not known.

This clonotype appeared a few times. V and J are TRBV27 and TRBJ1-1, with unresolved D. V dropped 3 bases and J dropped 2 bases, with 10 bases sitting between them. The germline V gene has CDR1 MNHEY and CDR2 SMNVEV (reference sequence). This CDR3 is built from 14 residues. CDR3 nucleotide sequence: TGTGCCAGCAGTTTGTGGCAGTCTAACACTGAAGCTTTCTTT. Translated: CASSLWQSNTEAFF.

This CDR3 is CATSRPFQNEQFF. CDR3 nucleotide sequence: TGTGCCACCAGCAGACCCTTCCAGAATGAGCAGTTCTTC. This chain links TRBV15 with TRBJ2-1; D not certain. Germline loops: CDR1 LNHNV, CDR2 YYDKDF (reference sequence). Trimming shortened V by 2 bases and J by 7 bases, and 9 bases separated the two germline ends. The CDR3 loop spans 13 amino acids. The full variable domain, in which reference TRBV15 and TRBJ2-1 provide the parts outside the CDR3, is DAMVIQNPRYQVTQFGKPVTLSCSQTLNHNVMYWYQQKSSQAPKLLFHYYDKDFNNEADTPDNFQSRRPNTSFCFLDIRSPGLGDTAMYLCATSRPFQNEQFFGPGTRLTVL.

This clonotype has a handful of counts. Here the CDR3 DNA reads TGTGCCAGCTCTCTGGTACCGAACACCGGGGAGCTGTTTTTT. Protein sequence: CASSLVPNTGELFF. This chain joins TRBV6-5 and TRBJ2-2; D not resolved. CDR1 and CDR2 from the germline V gene are MNHEY and SVGAGI. V was pared by 8 bases and J by 0 bases, with 10 bases between. CDR3 length: 14 residues.

This clonotype was seen many times. This sequence joins TRBV12-3 or TRBV12-4 and TRBJ2-3, with D maybe TRBD2 (5 bases). The germline V and J ends were trimmed by 5 bases and 4 bases, with 19 bases remaining between them. This CDR3 has 16 residues. The CDR3 DNA sequence: TGTGCCAGCAGTCCAAGGACGCGTGGAGGCCCAGATACGCAGTATTTT. Protein: CASSPRTRGGPDTQYF.

A few counts support this clonotype. J is TRBJ1-6 and V is TRBV6-6; TRBD1 is a possible D gene (6 bases). Trimming left V 0 bases short and J 7 bases short, with 13 bases between. The CDR3 is made up of 16 amino acids. Germline V gives CDR1 MNHNY, CDR2 SVGAGI (reference sequence). CDR3 loop: CASSYSATGSNSPLHF. CDR3 nucleotides: TGTGCCAGCAGTTACTCGGCTACAGGGAGCAATTCACCCCTCCACTTT.

The chain's CDR3 is CASSLNPNEKLFF. Here the CDR3 DNA reads TGTGCCAGCAGCTTGAACCCCAATGAAAAACTGTTTTTT. The V gene is TRBV7-9, the J gene TRBJ1-4; no clear D gene. Looked up from germline, CDR1 is SEHNR and CDR2 is FQNEAQ (reference sequence). The CDR3 contains 13 residues. V shed 3 bases and J shed 5 bases, with 7 bases lying between them.

V is TRBV6-5 and J is TRBJ2-2; D might be TRBD1 or TRBD2, each matching 6 bases. The CDR3 contains 15 residues. V lost 0 bases and J lost 5, with 10 bases in between. The germline gives CDR1 MNHEY, CDR2 SVGAGI. The CDR3 nucleotides are TGTGCCAGCAGTTACTCGGGGGGCTGGACCGGGGAGCTGTTTTTT. Amino acids: CASSYSGGWTGELFF.

This clonotype was recorded a few times. V usage is TRBV10-3 and J usage is TRBJ2-3; a possible D gene is TRBD2 (7 bases). The CDR3 totals 14 residues. CDR1 is ENHRY and CDR2 is SYGVKD in the germline V gene. The V gene lost 6 bases and the J gene lost 1 base, with 11 bases spanning the gap. The DNA for the CDR3 is TGTGCCATCAGCGGGGGGCAGGGCACAGATACGCAGTATTTT. Translation: CAISGGQGTDTQYF.

This clonotype was detected ten times or more. This sequence joins TRBV20-1 and TRBJ2-1; 9 positions agree with TRBD2. Looked up from germline, CDR1 is DFQATT and CDR2 is SNEGSKA (reference sequence). The CDR3 runs 15 residues. Unmatched junction bases numbered 10, after V lost 5 bases and J lost 5 bases. DNA of the CDR3: TGCAGTGCTGATGATCCGGGACTAGCAGACAATGAGCAGTTCTTC. Its translation: CSADDPGLADNEQFF.

This clonotype was recorded at least ten times. The CDR3 sequence: CASIGGAGPYEQYV. In DNA form, the CDR3 reads TGTGCCAGCATCGGGGGAGCAGGCCCGTACGAGCAGTACGTC. The V call is TRBV28, the J call TRBJ2-7, with D perhaps matching TRBD2 (6 bases). CDR3 length: 14 residues. The V gene lost 7 bases and the J gene lost 4 bases, with 17 bases spanning the gap. Germline lookup yields CDR1 MDHEN and CDR2 SYDVKM.

The chain couples TRBV4-3 to TRBJ1-3, with D unresolved. This CDR3 has 15 residues. The germline gives CDR1 LGHNA, CDR2 YSLEER. With 0 bases removed from V and 4 bases from J, the gap between germline ends came to 10 bases. CDR3 region: CASSQDVGHGNTIYF. CDR3 bases: TGCGCCAGCAGCCAAGATGTGGGTCACGGAAACACCATATATTTT.

This clonotype was counted at least ten times. The rearrangement joins TRBV7-9 to TRBJ1-1; maybe TRBD1 (6 bases). The germline V gene encodes CDR1 SEHNR and CDR2 FQNEAQ (reference sequence). The germline V and J ends were trimmed by 5 bases and 4 bases, with 11 bases remaining between them. The CDR3 is made up of 13 amino acids. The CDR3 spells CASSRTGPTEAFF. In DNA, the CDR3 is TGTGCCAGCAGCCGAACAGGGCCCACTGAAGCTTTCTTT.

Concerning this clonotype: Possible read error: a much larger clone is one base away. The chain couples TRBV7-3 to TRBJ2-1, with 10 nucleotides matching TRBD2. Germline V gene data show CDR1 as SGHTA and CDR2 as FQGTGA. The CDR3 length is 15 residues. With V trimmed by 5 bases and J by 2 bases, 3 bases remained unmatched. The CDR3 loop reads CASSPSGGPYNEQFF. The CDR3 region has the DNA TGTGCCAGCAGCCCTAGCGGGGGTCCCTACAATGAGCAGTTCTTC.

CDR3 DNA sequence: TGTGCCACCAGTGGGTGGACAGGGAATGGCTACACCTTC. Protein: CATSGWTGNGYTF. The genes are TRBV24-1 and TRBJ1-2; 8 bases map to TRBD1. Germline V gene lookup returns CDR1 KGHDR and CDR2 SFDVKD. The CDR3 length is 13 residues. V dropped 5 bases and J dropped 6; count of bases not matched to a gene: 4.

The V gene is TRBV7-8, the J gene TRBJ1-5; unclear D gene. The V gene lost 3 bases and the J gene lost 2 bases, with 11 bases spanning the gap. The CDR3 extends over 15 amino acids. Germline V gene sequence: CDR1 SGHVS, CDR2 FQNEAQ. DNA for the CDR3: TGTGCCAGCAGCTTCCTGGGAGAGGGCAATCAGCCCCAGCATTTT. The encoded protein is CASSFLGEGNQPQHF.

This chain joins TRBV5-5 and TRBJ1-1, with D hard to call. Germline-derived CDR1 and CDR2 are SGHKS and YYEKEE (reference sequence). The length of the CDR3 is 13 residues. Trimming stripped 1 base from V and 4 bases from J, with 8 bases between. CDR3 sequence (DNA): TGTGCCAGCAGCTTGTGGGGTCCCACTGAAGCTTTCTTT. Its translation is CASSLWGPTEAFF. Full variable domain (remainder filled in from reference TRBV5-5 and TRBJ1-1): DAGVTQSPTHLIKTRGQQVTLRCSPISGHKSVSWYQQVLGQGPQFIFQYYEKEERGRGNFPDRFSARQFPNYSSELNVNALLLGDSALYLCASSLWGPTEAFFGQGTRLTVV.

This clonotype was detected ten times or more. The V and J genes are TRBV6-6 and TRBJ2-2; no reliable D call. Germline V CDR1 and CDR2: MNHNY, SVGAGI (reference sequence). This CDR3 spans 13 amino acids. V was shortened by 6 bases and J by 4 bases, with 9 bases between the two germline ends. The CDR3 DNA reads TGTGCCAGCAGCCCGTGGCCCACCGGGGAGCTGTTTTTT. Encoded protein: CASSPWPTGELFF.

At least ten counts were recorded for this clonotype. This chain connects TRBV10-2 to TRBJ2-5; 8 nucleotides match TRBD1. Losses at the gene ends were 6 bases for V and 5 bases for J; bases not matched to a gene: 11. In germline, CDR1 is WSHSY, CDR2 SAAADI. The CDR3 length is 15 residues. The CDR3 region is CASSYLGQGGETQYF. The CDR3 DNA follows: TGCGCCAGCAGCTACCTAGGACAGGGCGGGGAGACCCAGTACTTC.

The chain carries TRBV7-8 and TRBJ1-2, with no clear D. V was clipped by 5 bases and J by 4 bases, with 11 bases between them. The CDR3 extends over 13 amino acids. Germline CDR1 SGHVS, CDR2 FQNEAQ. The CDR3 loop is CASSIDNFYGYTF. Written as DNA, the CDR3 is TGTGCCAGCAGCATAGACAACTTCTATGGCTACACCTTC.

This chain joins TRBV6-5 and TRBJ1-2; the match to TRBD1 covers 10 bases. Germline trimming cut 0 bases from V and 5 bases from J; bases unmatched to any gene: 3. The CDR3 runs 15 residues. Germline-derived CDR1 and CDR2 are MNHEY and SVGAGI. For the CDR3, the DNA is TGTGCCAGCAGTTACTCGGGACAGGGGTGGTATGGCTACACCTTC. Its protein is CASSYSGQGWYGYTF.

This clonotype was found a few times. This chain links TRBV5-1 with TRBJ2-3, with D possibly being TRBD1 (6 bases). CDR3 length: 15 residues. V dropped 4 bases and J dropped 4 bases, with 16 bases sitting between them. Germline CDR1 reads SGHRS; CDR2 reads YFSETQ. CDR3 nucleotides: TGCGCCAGCAGCGTCAGGGGACGGAGCCCAGATACGCAGTATTTT. As protein: CASSVRGRSPDTQYF.

The chain combines TRBV7-9 with TRBJ2-7, with D unclear. The CDR3 is 14 amino acids. The V end was cut by 3 bases, the J end by 0 bases, with 9 bases between. Looked up from germline, CDR1 is SEHNR and CDR2 is FQNEAQ (reference sequence). The CDR3 DNA is TGTGCCAGCAGCTTGACGAAGTCCTCCTACGAGCAGTACGTC. It codes for CASSLTKSSYEQYV.

This clonotype was counted at least ten times. The chain is built from TRBV6-2 or TRBV6-3 and TRBJ2-7; 7 bases agree with TRBD2. V dropped 8 bases and J dropped 0; count of bases not matched to a gene: 7. Looked up from germline, CDR1 is MNHEY and CDR2 is SVGEGT. CDR3 length equals 14 residues. DNA for the CDR3: TGTGCCAGCCACCGGGACTACAACTCCTACGAGCAGTACTTC. It encodes CASHRDYNSYEQYF.

This clonotype was observed a few times. This chain links TRBV6-5 with TRBJ1-2; D possibly corresponds to TRBD1 (6 bases). Germline V gene data show CDR1 as MNHEY and CDR2 as SVGAGI. V lost 5 bases and J 0 bases, leaving 10 bases between the germline ends. This CDR3 has 14 amino acids. DNA for the CDR3: TGTGCCAGCAGTCCCACAGGGCCTAACTATGGCTACACCTTC. Translating it yields CASSPTGPNYGYTF.

This clonotype was seen only a few times. The chain joins TRBV6-2 or TRBV6-3 to TRBJ2-2; D is unresolved. The germline V and J ends were trimmed by 6 bases and 9 bases, with 14 bases remaining between them. This CDR3 has 13 amino acids. CDR1 is MNHEY, CDR2 SVGEGT, per germline. The CDR3 nucleotides are TGTGCCAGCAGCCTGAGCATGGGCCGGGAGCTGTTTTTT. Translation gives CASSLSMGRELFF.

The chain couples TRBV2 to TRBJ2-3, with D perhaps TRBD2 (6 bases). V shed 8 bases and J shed 2 bases, with 17 bases lying between them. Germline lookup yields CDR1 SNHLY and CDR2 FYNNEI. The CDR3 is 15 amino acids. CDR3 coding DNA: TGTGCCAGCCGCCGCACGGGGGAACACACAGATACGCAGTATTTT. As protein: CASRRTGEHTDTQYF.

This clonotype was counted a few times. The rearrangement links TRBV4-3 to TRBJ1-6; a possible D gene is TRBD1 (6 bases). Per germline, CDR1 LGHNA and CDR2 YSLEER. The V end was cut by 0 bases, the J end by 7 bases, with 13 bases between. There are 16 residues in the CDR3. The CDR3 sequence is CASSQDWDTRNSPLHF. The CDR3 nucleotides are TGCGCCAGCAGCCAAGATTGGGACACTCGCAATTCACCCCTCCACTTT.

The chain has TRBV29-1 and TRBJ1-5, with 7 bases fitting TRBD1. This CDR3 is built from 13 residues. The J segment lost 4 bases and the V segment lost 4 bases, leaving 4 bases of the junction unmatched. CDR1 is SQVTM, CDR2 ANQGSEA, per germline. The DNA of the CDR3 is TGCAGCGTTGCCGGGACAGAAAATCAGCCCCAGCATTTT. This encodes CSVAGTENQPQHF.

The sample holds many counts of this clonotype. V and J are TRBV7-6 and TRBJ2-3; 7 bases align to TRBD2. CDR1 is SGHVS, CDR2 FNYEAQ, per germline. This CDR3 contains 18 residues. V was clipped by 1 base and J by 0 bases; unmatched bases: 10. CDR3 in amino acids: CASSLGSSSGASTDTQYF. The CDR3 nucleotides are TGTGCCAGCAGCTTAGGGTCATCCAGCGGGGCTAGCACAGATACGCAGTATTTT.

This sequence joins TRBV12-3 or TRBV12-4 and TRBJ2-7, with TRBD1 matching over 10 bases. V dropped 0 bases and J dropped 7; count of bases not matched to a gene: 6. The CDR3 sequence is 15 residues long. CDR3 bases: TGTGCCAGCAGTTTAGCCGGGACAGGGGTTGGGGAGCAGTACTTC. The encoded protein is CASSLAGTGVGEQYF.

This clonotype has only a few counts. The chain recombines TRBV5-1 with TRBJ2-2; perhaps D is TRBD1 or TRBD2 (5 bases each). Germline CDR1 and CDR2: SGHRS and YFSETQ. The CDR3 length is 17 residues. V lost 0 bases and J lost 5, with 17 bases in between. The CDR3 loop reads CASSLALEGPKTGELFF. In DNA form, the CDR3 reads TGCGCCAGCAGCTTGGCTTTAGAGGGGCCCAAGACCGGGGAGCTGTTTTTT. Looking up the rest from reference TRBV5-1 and TRBJ2-2 gives the full variable domain: KAGVTQTPRYLIKTRGQQVTLSCSPISGHRSVSWYQQTPGQGLQFLFEYFSETQRNKGNFPGRFSGRQFSNSRSEMNVSTLELGDSALYLCASSLALEGPKTGELFFGEGSRLTVL.